The clone carrying this T cell receptor (beta chain) was seen ten or more times. Antigen unknown. The entry originates in a study of T cell repertoires in cytomegalovirus infection. TCRdb processed the reads anew with MiXCR; each CDR3 protein has one entry. Seen here are about 270,000 distinct CDR3 sequences, 22% observed once, and the top ten hold approximately 20%. V lost 5 bases and J lost 0, with 11 bases in between. The CDR3 covers 14 residues. The clonotype comes from a human donor in good health (CMV status not recorded). Some clones in this sample may be carry-over from other donors' samples. Sequencing was performed on cultured PBMCs, taken from culture after CMV antigen stimulation. The V gene is TRBV12-3 or TRBV12-4, the J gene TRBJ2-7, with D possibly called TRBD1 or TRBD2 (6 bases each). In nucleotides, the CDR3 is TGTGCCAGCAGTCCTGAGGGGGGCTCCTACGAGCAGTACTTC. Protein product: CASSPEGGSYEQYF.